Reported below is one T cell receptor (beta chain). This record belongs to a study of identical twins. Template switching, a step in the protocol, added a universal primer site, and cDNA carried unique molecular identifiers. From the 5' RACE reads, TCRdb called clonotypes with MiXCR, one entry per CDR3 protein. The table has about 210,000 distinct CDR3 sequences, less than 9.5% seen once. The CDR3 has 13 residues. The V end was cut by 5 bases, the J end by 4 bases, with 9 bases between. Germline lookup yields CDR1 PRHDT and CDR2 FYEKMQ (reference sequence). What was sequenced was memory (CD45RO+) T cells sorted from blood. This chain connects TRBV13 to TRBJ1-5; tentative D call: TRBD1 (5 bases). The receptor was derived from a woman younger than 35 in good health. CDR3 amino acids: CASSVQGNQPQHF. The CDR3, as DNA: TGTGCCAGCAGCGTTCAGGGAAATCAGCCCCAGCATTTT.